These T cell receptor beta chains were read from a single sample in a study of blood T cell repertoires in COVID-19. The method was immunoSEQ multiplex PCR; TCRdb's version includes in-frame clones alone and lacks a portion of them. The table records under 200,000 clones, roughly 84% of them present only once. The sequencing input was peripheral blood. Source of these receptors: a man younger than 30 with active or convalescent COVID-19. Each CDR3 is given with its conserved first and last residue. Each record gives: CDR3 protein, CDR3 DNA, V gene, D gene, J gene, clone size. A D gene is named only where the DNA matches it firmly. Some rows mark clone size as missing; the rest say once, few, many or name a class of expanded clone.

CDR3: CASSIDGQTSTDTQYF
DNA: TGTGCCAGTAGTATCGATGGACAGACAAGCACAGATACGCAGTATTTT
V: TRBV19
D: NA
J: TRBJ2-3
size: few

CDR3: CASSPRLSTGELFF
DNA: TGTGCCAGCAGTCCAAGACTGAGCACCGGGGAGCTGTTTTTT
V: TRBV27
D: NA
J: TRBJ2-2
size: NA

CDR3: CASRPTGTAYEQYF
DNA: TGTGCCAGCAGACCAACCGGGACAGCCTACGAGCAGTACTTC
V: TRBV6-5
D: TRBD1
J: TRBJ2-7
size: NA

CDR3: CASSLGLSSGEQFF
DNA: TGTGCCAGCAGCTTAGGTTTGTCGAGCGGTGAGCAGTTCTTC
V: TRBV11-3
D: NA
J: TRBJ2-1
size: once

CDR3: CASSPDRSYGYTF
DNA: TGTGCCAGCAGCCCGGACAGAAGCTATGGCTACACCTTC
V: TRBV11-2
D: NA
J: TRBJ1-2
size: NA

CDR3: CASSVDFALGYTF
DNA: TGTGCCAGCAGCGTAGACTTCGCCCTTGGCTACACCTTC
V: TRBV9
D: NA
J: TRBJ1-2
size: NA

CDR3: CASSLGGGDYGYTF
DNA: TGCGCCAGCAGCTTGGGAGGGGGAGACTATGGCTACACCTTC
V: TRBV5-1
D: NA
J: TRBJ1-2
size: NA

CDR3: CASSFKSLYGYTF
DNA: TGTGCCAGCAGCTTCAAAAGCCTTTATGGCTACACCTTC
V: TRBV7-9
D: NA
J: TRBJ1-2
size: once

CDR3: CASSWGQAPDTQYF
DNA: TGTGCCAGCAGCTGGGGACAGGCGCCAGATACGCAGTATTTT
V: TRBV5-6
D: TRBD1
J: TRBJ2-3
size: NA

CDR3: CASSKARRHSGNTIYF
DNA: TGTGCCAGCAGCAAAGCGCGGCGCCACTCTGGAAACACCATATATTTT
V: TRBV21-1
D: NA
J: TRBJ1-3
size: NA

CDR3: CASSTGTRNQPQHF
DNA: TGTGCCAGTAGTACCGGGACACGGAATCAGCCCCAGCATTTT
V: TRBV19
D: NA
J: TRBJ1-5
size: NA

CDR3: CASSVDLQGANGYTF
DNA: TGTGCCAGCAGCGTAGATCTACAGGGGGCGAATGGCTACACCTTC
V: TRBV9
D: TRBD1
J: TRBJ1-2
size: few

CDR3: CASRLGGGYMNTEAFF
DNA: TGTGCCAGTCGACTAGGGGGGGGCTACATGAACACTGAAGCTTTCTTT
V: TRBV27
D: NA
J: TRBJ1-1
size: NA

CDR3: CASSPRLAGGPRTDTQYF
DNA: TGTGCCAGCTCACCGAGACTAGCGGGGGGGCCGAGGACAGATACGCAGTATTTT
V: TRBV18
D: TRBD2
J: TRBJ2-3
size: NA

CDR3: CATKGLAGADEQYF
DNA: TGTGCCACCAAAGGACTAGCGGGAGCTGATGAGCAGTACTTC
V: TRBV10-3
D: TRBD2
J: TRBJ2-7
size: NA

CDR3: CASSFNRGLDTEAFF
DNA: TGTGCCAGCAGCTTCAACAGGGGCCTGGACACTGAAGCTTTCTTT
V: TRBV11-2
D: TRBD1
J: TRBJ1-1
size: NA

CDR3: CASSTRLGGEWETQYF
DNA: TGTGCCAGCAGCACCCGTTTAGGGGGCGAATGGGAGACCCAGTACTTC
V: TRBV7-6
D: TRBD1
J: TRBJ2-5
size: NA

CDR3: CAIWGGGNQPQHF
DNA: TGTGCCATCTGGGGGGGAGGCAATCAGCCCCAGCATTTT
V: TRBV24-1
D: NA
J: TRBJ1-5
size: NA

CDR3: CASSSLAGADTQYF
DNA: TGTGCCAGCAGTTCTCTAGCGGGGGCGGATACGCAGTATTTT
V: TRBV27
D: TRBD2
J: TRBJ2-3
size: NA

CDR3: CAWARGLDQPQHF
DNA: TGTGCCTGGGCTAGGGGTCTGGATCAGCCCCAGCATTTT
V: TRBV30
D: NA
J: TRBJ1-5
size: NA

CDR3: CASSLKPGTYGYTF
DNA: TGTGCCAGCAGCTTAAAGCCTGGGACTTATGGCTACACCTTC
V: TRBV13
D: NA
J: TRBJ1-2
size: NA

CDR3: CASSLHPRGSTEAFF
DNA: TGTGCCAGCAGCTTACACCCGAGGGGGAGCACTGAAGCTTTCTTT
V: TRBV11-2
D: NA
J: TRBJ1-1
size: NA

CDR3: CASRVQGFSSNQPQHF
DNA: TGTGCCAGCAGAGTACAGGGATTTTCAAGCAATCAGCCCCAGCATTTT
V: TRBV28
D: NA
J: TRBJ1-5
size: NA

CDR3: CAWSKGVLISNEQYF
DNA: TGTGCCTGGAGTAAGGGGGTCCTGATTTCGAACGAGCAGTACTTC
V: TRBV30
D: NA
J: TRBJ2-7
size: NA

CDR3: CASSLARWGQGNQETQYF
DNA: TGCGCCAGCAGCTTGGCCAGGTGGGGACAGGGGAACCAAGAGACCCAGTACTTC
V: TRBV5-1
D: TRBD1
J: TRBJ2-5
size: NA

CDR3: CASSPDGSSVRNSPLHF
DNA: TGTGCCAGCAGCCCAGACGGGTCGTCCGTCCGTAATTCACCCCTCCACTTT
V: TRBV7-2
D: NA
J: TRBJ1-6
size: NA

CDR3: CASSLGRQGILLF
DNA: TGTGCCAGCAGCTTAGGGCGACAGGGGATCCTGCTCTTC
V: TRBV11-2
D: TRBD1
J: TRBJ2-1
size: NA

CDR3: CASSEYGGNQPQHF
DNA: TGTGCCAGCAGTGAATACGGGGGAAATCAGCCCCAGCATTTT
V: TRBV25-1
D: NA
J: TRBJ1-5
size: NA

CDR3: CASSLASGGLESSYEQYF
DNA: TGTGCCAGCAGCTTGGCTAGCGGGGGGCTTGAAAGCTCCTACGAGCAGTACTTC
V: TRBV7-9
D: TRBD2
J: TRBJ2-7
size: NA

CDR3: CASSLDPTDQPQHF
DNA: TGTGCCAGCAGCTTAGACCCGACAGATCAGCCCCAGCATTTT
V: TRBV11-1
D: NA
J: TRBJ1-5
size: NA

CDR3: CASSLTSRGGDTQYF
DNA: TGTGCCAGCAGCTTAACTTCTCGGGGGGGAGATACGCAGTATTTT
V: TRBV7-3
D: TRBD2
J: TRBJ2-3
size: NA

CDR3: CASKGTGSYGYTF
DNA: TGTGCCAGCAAAGGGACAGGGTCCTATGGCTACACCTTC
V: TRBV2
D: TRBD1
J: TRBJ1-2
size: many

CDR3: CASSSREFPSGNTIYF
DNA: TGTGCCAGTAGTTCCCGGGAGTTCCCCTCTGGAAACACCATATATTTT
V: TRBV19
D: NA
J: TRBJ1-3
size: NA

CDR3: CASSSGTATGNTIYF
DNA: TGTGCCAGCAGTTCCGGGACAGCAACTGGAAACACCATATATTTT
V: TRBV28
D: TRBD1
J: TRBJ1-3
size: NA

CDR3: CASSQKDTLNTEAFF
DNA: TGTGCCAGCAGCCAGAAGGACACCTTGAACACTGAAGCTTTCTTT
V: TRBV4-2
D: NA
J: TRBJ1-1
size: few

CDR3: CASSLGAGGGLLEQFF
DNA: TGTGCCAGCAGCTTAGGGGCGGGAGGGGGGCTTTTGGAGCAGTTCTTC
V: TRBV7-2
D: TRBD2
J: TRBJ2-1
size: NA

CDR3: CASSEVRGGSYTF
DNA: TGCGCCAGCAGTGAGGTGCGGGGCGGGAGCTACACCTTC
V: TRBV10-1
D: NA
J: TRBJ1-2
size: NA

CDR3: CASSQEQGTSYEQYF
DNA: TGTGCCAGCAGCCAAGAACAGGGGACCTCCTACGAGCAGTACTTC
V: TRBV4-2
D: TRBD1
J: TRBJ2-7
size: few

CDR3: CASSLSVVPPYNEQFF
DNA: TGTGCTAGCAGCCTCTCCGTAGTCCCTCCTTACAATGAGCAGTTCTTC
V: TRBV7-7
D: NA
J: TRBJ2-1
size: NA

CDR3: CASSPDLSEQEQFF
DNA: TGTGCCAGCAGCCCAGACCTATCGGAGCAGGAGCAGTTCTTC
V: TRBV7-9
D: NA
J: TRBJ2-1
size: NA

CDR3: CASSQYSGSTDTQYF
DNA: TGTGCCAGTAGTCAATACTCAGGGAGCACAGATACGCAGTATTTT
V: TRBV19
D: NA
J: TRBJ2-3
size: NA

CDR3: CASNRLVGNREQFF
DNA: TGTGCCAGCAACAGGTTGGTGGGAAATCGTGAGCAGTTCTTC
V: TRBV9
D: NA
J: TRBJ2-1
size: NA

CDR3: CASSKGGTNEKLFF
DNA: TGCGCCAGCAGTAAAGGGGGAACTAATGAAAAACTGTTTTTT
V: TRBV10-1
D: NA
J: TRBJ1-4
size: NA

CDR3: CASSEETGGSQPQHF
DNA: TGTGCCAGCAGTGAAGAGACAGGGGGGAGTCAGCCCCAGCATTTT
V: TRBV6-1
D: TRBD1
J: TRBJ1-5
size: many

CDR3: CASGVGTYSNQPQHF
DNA: TGCGCCAGCGGCGTCGGGACATATAGCAATCAGCCCCAGCATTTT
V: TRBV10-1
D: NA
J: TRBJ1-5
size: NA

CDR3: CASSGGQGGSLEQYF
DNA: TGTGCCAGCAGTGGTGGACAGGGCGGGTCGCTTGAGCAGTACTTC
V: TRBV2
D: TRBD1
J: TRBJ2-7
size: NA

CDR3: CASSQEGTGFADTQYF
DNA: TGCGCCAGCAGCCAAGAAGGGACAGGGTTCGCAGATACGCAGTATTTT
V: TRBV4-1
D: TRBD1
J: TRBJ2-3
size: NA

CDR3: CASSQREGLAEYF
DNA: TGTGCCAGCAGCCAAAGGGAGGGACTAGCGGAGTATTTC
V: TRBV3-1/TRBV3-2
D: TRBD2
J: TRBJ2-7
size: NA

CDR3: CASSQVIYNEQFF
DNA: TGCGCCAGCAGCCAAGTTATTTACAATGAGCAGTTCTTC
V: TRBV4-1
D: NA
J: TRBJ2-1
size: NA

CDR3: CASSFTGATNYGYTF
DNA: TGTGCCAGCAGCTTTACAGGGGCGACTAACTATGGCTACACCTTC
V: TRBV13
D: TRBD1
J: TRBJ1-2
size: NA

CDR3: CASSLSWQGSGNTIYF
DNA: TGTGCCAGCAGCTTATCATGGCAGGGCTCTGGAAACACCATATATTTT
V: TRBV7-9
D: NA
J: TRBJ1-3
size: NA

CDR3: CASSQLRGDTIYF
DNA: TGTGCCAGCAGCCAATTAAGGGGTGACACCATATATTTT
V: TRBV3-1/TRBV3-2
D: NA
J: TRBJ1-3
size: NA

CDR3: CASTQSLAGDTQYF
DNA: TGTGCCAGCACCCAGTCCCTAGCGGGAGATACGCAGTATTTT
V: TRBV6-5
D: TRBD2
J: TRBJ2-3
size: NA

CDR3: CASSPGTSGGSTIYF
DNA: TGTGCCAGCAGCCCCGGGACTTCAGGGGGAAGCACCATATATTTT
V: TRBV3-1/TRBV3-2
D: TRBD1
J: TRBJ1-3
size: NA

CDR3: CASSPPRASGANVLTF
DNA: TGTGCCAGCAGCCCGCCCAGGGCCTCTGGGGCCAACGTCCTGACTTTC
V: TRBV9
D: NA
J: TRBJ2-6
size: NA

CDR3: CASSYETEAFF
DNA: TGTGCCAGCAGTTACGAAACAGAGGCTTTCTTT
V: TRBV6-5
D: NA
J: TRBJ1-1
size: NA

CDR3: CASSDGRTGTAGNTIYF
DNA: TGTGCCAGCAGCGACGGACGAACCGGGACAGCTGGAAACACCATATATTTT
V: TRBV7-9
D: TRBD1
J: TRBJ1-3
size: NA